This T cell receptor beta chain was recovered during a study of CD8 T cells in ankylosing spondylitis. CDR1 and CDR2 from the germline V gene are SGDLS and YYNGEE. The CDR3 is 17 residues long. V was pared by 0 bases and J by 0 bases, with 13 bases between. TCRdb reanalysed the 5' RACE reads using MiXCR and keeps one entry per CDR3 protein. The sample includes about 39,000 distinct CDR3 sequences, 4% of them seen just once. This clonotype was observed many times. V usage is TRBV9 and J usage is TRBJ2-1; D uncertain. Sequenced input: blood, either unsorted or a sorted T cell fraction (not recorded which). This sequence originates from a female donor with ankylosing spondylitis or in good health (not recorded which). CDR3 bases: TGTGCCAGCAGCGTAGAAAACTGGGCTGCCTCCTACAATGAGCAGTTCTTC. Its protein is CASSVENWAASYNEQFF.